The clone carrying this T cell receptor beta chain was observed a few times. This clone may be a read error of a much larger clone one base away. For the second PCR, which ran for roughly 6 to 12 cycles, a sample-barcoded 5' primer and a J-beta primer mix were used. Each CDR3 protein gets one entry after TCRdb re-called the 5' RACE reads with MiXCR. This table holds 800,000 to 950,000 distinct CDR3 sequences, under 35% found once. This sample was taken from a study of blood T cells in healthy people across ages. Germline V gene sequence: CDR1 SGHTA, CDR2 FQGNSA. This CDR3 spans 15 amino acids. The sample also formed part of further work on T cells of mothers and their children.

The sequence was collected from a woman between 40 and 55 years old in good health. The chain uses TRBV7-2 and TRBJ2-1, with D maybe TRBD1 (6 bases). Matching the DNA end better, TRBJ2-7 makes the J call doubtful. Sequenced sample: blood. The CDR3, as DNA: TGTGCCAGCAGCTTAGCCCAGGGGTCCTACAATGAGCAGTACTTC. Its translation: CASSLAQGSYNEQYF.